This passage covers 5 T cell receptor beta chains from one sample sequenced in a study of CD8 T cells in Susac syndrome. Reverse transcription used roughly 0.45 to 1 ug RNA and random hexamers. TCRdb called the immunoSEQ multiplex PCR reads again in MiXCR, with one record for every CDR3 protein. The table records some 260,000 distinct CDR3 sequences, roughly 85% of them present only once. The sequenced sample was CD8+ T cells from PBMCs. The receptors shown here come from a human donor with multiple sclerosis.

The chain is built from TRBV7-9 and TRBJ2-3, with 8 bases matching TRBD2. The CDR3 contains 16 residues. The ends lost 6 bases at V and 2 bases at J; junction bases unmatched: 10. The V gene's germline CDR1 is SEHNR and CDR2 FQNEAQ (reference sequence). CDR3 nucleotides: TGTGCCAGCAGTTCCCGGGTAGCGGGGATCACAGATACGCAGTATTTT. Protein: CASSSRVAGITDTQYF.

This chain uses TRBV24-1 with TRBJ2-2; D gene unclear. The germline V gene encodes CDR1 KGHDR and CDR2 SFDVKD. There are 13 residues in the CDR3. The V and J ends lost 5 bases and 5 bases respectively, with 8 bases between them. The CDR3 DNA sequence: TGTGCCACCAGTGGGGCCGAAACCGGGGAGCTGTTTTTT. Encoded protein: CATSGAETGELFF.

V is TRBV3-1 and J is TRBJ1-1; D is perhaps TRBD1 (5 bases). Between the trimmed V and J ends, which lost 1 base and 0 bases, there was a span of 12 bases. The CDR3 covers 16 residues. Germline-derived CDR1 and CDR2 are LGHDT and YNNKEL (reference sequence). The CDR3 loop reads CASSQVLGTVNTEAFF. DNA of the CDR3: TGTGCCAGCAGCCAAGTCCTCGGGACTGTGAACACTGAAGCTTTCTTT.

The gene calls are TRBV20-1 and TRBJ1-5, with D possibly TRBD1 on 5 matching bases. CDR1 is DFQATT, CDR2 SNEGSKA, per germline (reference sequence). The CDR3 loop spans 13 amino acids. V lost 5 bases and J lost 0, with 8 bases in between. The CDR3 DNA follows: TGCAGTGCTGCAGGGACTAGCAATCAGCCCCAGCATTTT. The encoded protein is CSAAGTSNQPQHF.

The genes are TRBV13 and TRBJ2-7; 12 nucleotides match TRBD2. V dropped 5 bases and J dropped 1; count of bases not matched to a gene: 3. Germline-derived CDR1 and CDR2 are PRHDT and FYEKMQ (reference sequence). There are 15 residues in the CDR3. The chain's CDR3 is CASSAGLAGSYEQYF. The CDR3 coding sequence is TGTGCCAGCAGCGCGGGACTAGCGGGTTCCTACGAGCAGTACTTC. Full variable domain (remainder filled in from reference TRBV13 and TRBJ2-7): AAGVIQSPRHLIKEKRETATLKCYPIPRHDTVYWYQQGPGQDPQFLISFYEKMQSDKGSIPDRFSAQQFSDYHSELNMSSLELGDSALYFCASSAGLAGSYEQYFGPGTRLTVT.